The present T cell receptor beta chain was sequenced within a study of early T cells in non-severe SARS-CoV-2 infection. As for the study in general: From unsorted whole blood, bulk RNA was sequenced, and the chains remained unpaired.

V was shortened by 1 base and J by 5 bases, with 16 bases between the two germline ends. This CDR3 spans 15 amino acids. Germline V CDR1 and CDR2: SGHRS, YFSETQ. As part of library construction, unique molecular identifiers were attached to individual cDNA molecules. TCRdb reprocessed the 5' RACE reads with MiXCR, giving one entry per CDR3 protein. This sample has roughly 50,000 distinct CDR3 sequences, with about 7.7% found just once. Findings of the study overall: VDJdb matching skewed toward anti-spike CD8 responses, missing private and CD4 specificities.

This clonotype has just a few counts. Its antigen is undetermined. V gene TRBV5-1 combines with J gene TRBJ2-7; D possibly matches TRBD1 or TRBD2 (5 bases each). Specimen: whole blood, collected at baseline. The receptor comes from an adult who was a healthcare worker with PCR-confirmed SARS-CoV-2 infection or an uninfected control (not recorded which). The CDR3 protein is CASSLRDVLFNEQYF. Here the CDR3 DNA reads TGCGCCAGCAGCTTGAGGGACGTCTTATTTAACGAGCAGTACTTC.